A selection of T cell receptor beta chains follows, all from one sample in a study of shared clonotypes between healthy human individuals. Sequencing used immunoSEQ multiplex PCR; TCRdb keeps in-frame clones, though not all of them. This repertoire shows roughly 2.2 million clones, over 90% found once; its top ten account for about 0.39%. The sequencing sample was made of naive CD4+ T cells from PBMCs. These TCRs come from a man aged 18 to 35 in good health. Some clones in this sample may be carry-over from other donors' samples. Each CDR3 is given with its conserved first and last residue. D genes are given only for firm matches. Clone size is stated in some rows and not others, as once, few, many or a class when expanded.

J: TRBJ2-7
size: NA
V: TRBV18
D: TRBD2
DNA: TGTGCCAGCTCACCACCGACTAGCGGGAGGAACGAGCAGTACTTC
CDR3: CASSPPTSGRNEQYF

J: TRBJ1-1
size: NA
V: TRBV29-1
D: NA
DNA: TGCAGCGTTGCGCCCTTGTCGAACACTGAAGCTTTCTTT
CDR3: CSVAPLSNTEAFF

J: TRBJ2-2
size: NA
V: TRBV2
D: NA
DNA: TGTGCCAGCAGTGTACAGGGGAGGCTCACCGGGGAGCTGTTTTTT
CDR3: CASSVQGRLTGELFF

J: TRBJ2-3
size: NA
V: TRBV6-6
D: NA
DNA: TGTGCCAGCAGTCGGCCGGGACAACCTGAAGATACGCAGTATTTT
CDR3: CASSRPGQPEDTQYF

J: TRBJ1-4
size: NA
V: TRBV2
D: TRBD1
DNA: TGTGCCAGCAGGGGCGACAGGGTGAATGAAAAACTGTTTTTT
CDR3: CASRGDRVNEKLFF

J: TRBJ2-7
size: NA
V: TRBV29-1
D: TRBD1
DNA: TGCAGCGTTGAAAGGGACAGGGGACACGAGCAGTACTTC
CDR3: CSVERDRGHEQYF

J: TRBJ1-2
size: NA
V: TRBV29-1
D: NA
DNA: TGCAGCGTTGCCCGGGAGAGGGGAGGCTATGGCTACACCTTC
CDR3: CSVARERGGYGYTF

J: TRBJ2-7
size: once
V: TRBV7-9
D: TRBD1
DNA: TGTGCCAGCAGCCCAAGGGCCCAGGGGGCCTACGAGCAGTACTTC
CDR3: CASSPRAQGAYEQYF

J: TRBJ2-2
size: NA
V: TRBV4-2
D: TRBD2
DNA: TGTGCCAGCAGCCCTAGGGCGGGAGCTGACACCGGGGAGCTGTTTTTT
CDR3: CASSPRAGADTGELFF

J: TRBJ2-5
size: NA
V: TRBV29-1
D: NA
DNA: TGCAGCTCCTCAGGATTGTTCCAAGAGACCCAGTACTTC
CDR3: CSSSGLFQETQYF

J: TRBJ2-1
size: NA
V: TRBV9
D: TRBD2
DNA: TGTGCCAGCAGCGTAGGGACCGGGAGGCTCGAGAATGAGCAGTTCTTC
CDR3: CASSVGTGRLENEQFF

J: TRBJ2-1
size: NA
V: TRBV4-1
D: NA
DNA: TGCGCCAGCAGCCGTATCAGAATAAATGAGCAGTTCTTC
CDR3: CASSRIRINEQFF

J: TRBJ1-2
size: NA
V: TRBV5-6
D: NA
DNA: TGTGCCAGCAGCTTGGCAAGGAGCTATGGCTACACCTTC
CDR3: CASSLARSYGYTF

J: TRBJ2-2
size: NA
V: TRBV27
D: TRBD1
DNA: TGTGCCAGCAGTCTACGGACAGGGCGCGGCGGGGAGCTGTTTTTT
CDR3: CASSLRTGRGGELFF

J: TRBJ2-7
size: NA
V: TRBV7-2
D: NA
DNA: TGTGCCAGCAGCCGCCGGGACTTCACCTACGAGCAGTACTTC
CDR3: CASSRRDFTYEQYF

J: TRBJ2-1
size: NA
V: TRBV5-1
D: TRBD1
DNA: TGCGCCAGCAGCTTGCCCGGGACAGGAGTTTACAATGAGCAGTTCTTC
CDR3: CASSLPGTGVYNEQFF

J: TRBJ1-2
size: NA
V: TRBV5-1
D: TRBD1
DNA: TGCGCCAGCAGCGGAGGGACAGGGCTCTACTATGGCTACACCTTC
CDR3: CASSGGTGLYYGYTF

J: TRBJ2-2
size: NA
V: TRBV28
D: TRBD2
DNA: TGTGCCGCCGGCGGGGGGAACACCGGGGAGCTGTTTTTT
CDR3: CAAGGGNTGELFF

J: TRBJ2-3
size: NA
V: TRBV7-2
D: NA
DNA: TGTGCCAGCAGCTCGGAAAACACAGATACGCAGTATTTT
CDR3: CASSSENTDTQYF

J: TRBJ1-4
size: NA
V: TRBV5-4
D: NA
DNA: TGTGCCAGCAGCTACAGATCAAAGGCGCCGAATGAAAAACTGTTTTTT
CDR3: CASSYRSKAPNEKLFF

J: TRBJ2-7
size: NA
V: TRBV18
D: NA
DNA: TGTGCCAGCTCGAGTTTGACAGCATACGAGCAGTACTTC
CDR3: CASSSLTAYEQYF

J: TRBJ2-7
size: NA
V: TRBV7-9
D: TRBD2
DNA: TGTGCCAGCAGCCGGCTGGGGATAGCGGGAAACGAGCAGTACTTC
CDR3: CASSRLGIAGNEQYF

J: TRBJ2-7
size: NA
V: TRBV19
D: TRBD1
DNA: TGTGCCAGTAGTGACCCAGGGGGAATCTCCTACGAGCAGTACTTC
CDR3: CASSDPGGISYEQYF

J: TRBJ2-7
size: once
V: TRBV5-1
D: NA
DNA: TGCGCCAGCAGCTCAGCAGGCAGCTCCTACGAGCAGTACTTC
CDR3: CASSSAGSSYEQYF

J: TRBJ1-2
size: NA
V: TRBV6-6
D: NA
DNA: TGTGCCAGCAGTTTGATCCCGGACGGTGGCTACACCTTC
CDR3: CASSLIPDGGYTF

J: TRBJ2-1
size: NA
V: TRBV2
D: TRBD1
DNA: TGTGCCAGCAGGCGACTAATCGGACAGGGGTACAATGAGCAGTTCTTC
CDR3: CASRRLIGQGYNEQFF

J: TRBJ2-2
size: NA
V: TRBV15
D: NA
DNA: TGTGCCACCAGCAATCAGATTTGGGGAAGCACCGGGGAGCTGTTTTTT
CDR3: CATSNQIWGSTGELFF

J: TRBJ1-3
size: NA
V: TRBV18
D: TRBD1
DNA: TGTGCCAGCTCACGGGTACAGGGGAGCTCTGGAAACACCATATATTTT
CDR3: CASSRVQGSSGNTIYF

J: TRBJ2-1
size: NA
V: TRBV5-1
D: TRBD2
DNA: TGCGCCAGCAGCTTGGGACTAGCGGGGGACAATGAGCAGTTCTTC
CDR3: CASSLGLAGDNEQFF

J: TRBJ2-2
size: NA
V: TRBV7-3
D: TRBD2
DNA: TGTGCCAGCAGCCTCCTAGCGGGGATGAACACCGGGGAGCTGTTTTTT
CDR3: CASSLLAGMNTGELFF

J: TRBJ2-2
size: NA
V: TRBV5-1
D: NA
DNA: TGCGCCAGCAGCCCCGAGGCAGGTCGGATCGGGGAGCTGTTTTTT
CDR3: CASSPEAGRIGELFF

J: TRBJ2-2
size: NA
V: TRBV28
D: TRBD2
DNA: TGTGCCACCCACGCCGGGGGGAATGTGTTGAACACCGGGGAGCTGTTTTTT
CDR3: CATHAGGNVLNTGELFF

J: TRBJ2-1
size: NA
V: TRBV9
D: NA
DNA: TGTGCCAGCAGCGTAGCCCCGGGACTGGAAGACAATGAGCAGTTCTTC
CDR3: CASSVAPGLEDNEQFF

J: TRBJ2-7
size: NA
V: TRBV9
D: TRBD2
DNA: TGTGCCAGCAGCGTAGAGGCGGGAGTTTCCTACGAGCAGTACTTC
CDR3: CASSVEAGVSYEQYF

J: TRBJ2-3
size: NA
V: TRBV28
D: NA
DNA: TGTGCCAGCAGTCCCCCCAAAGGTACGCAGTATTTT
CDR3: CASSPPKGTQYF

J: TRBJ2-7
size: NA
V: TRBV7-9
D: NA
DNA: TGTGCCAGCAGCTTGAGAGGGCGCGGTAAGTACGAGCAGTACTTC
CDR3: CASSLRGRGKYEQYF

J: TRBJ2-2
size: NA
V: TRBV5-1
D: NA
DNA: TGCGCCAGCAGCTTGGCGCCACCGGAGAACACCGGGGAGCTGTTTTTT
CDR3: CASSLAPPENTGELFF

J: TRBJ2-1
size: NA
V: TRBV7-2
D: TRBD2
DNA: TGTGCCAGCAGTCGACAGGTGCGGGAGGCCTCCTACAATGAGCAGTTCTTC
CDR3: CASSRQVREASYNEQFF

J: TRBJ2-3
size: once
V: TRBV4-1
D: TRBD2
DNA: TGCGCCAGCAACTCCCCGGGAACTAGCGGGAGGGGGTCAGATACGCAGTATTTT
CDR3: CASNSPGTSGRGSDTQYF

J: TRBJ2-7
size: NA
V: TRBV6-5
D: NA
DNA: TGTGCCAGCAGTTACGGTGGGGGCTCCTACGAGCAGTACTTC
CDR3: CASSYGGGSYEQYF

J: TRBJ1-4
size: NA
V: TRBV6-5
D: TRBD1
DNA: TGTGCCAGCAGTTACGGGCAACAGGGGGCAGGGGAAAAACTGTTTTTT
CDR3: CASSYGQQGAGEKLFF